The 23 T cell receptor beta chains in this list originate from one sample, sequenced in a study of lymphopenia after photon versus proton radiotherapy. Only in-frame clones appear in the TCRdb table, and some are missing; sequencing was by immunoSEQ multiplex PCR. The sample lists approximately 80,000 clones; more than 70% were seen once. The sample consisted of peripheral blood, taken from a patient treated with proton-based radiotherapy. The origin of the receptors is a man aged 55 to 70 with pancreatic cancer.

The chain recombines TRBV7-9 with TRBJ1-1, with D maybe TRBD1 (5 bases). The germline V gene has CDR1 SEHNR and CDR2 FQNEAQ (reference sequence). Trimming shortened V by 5 bases and J by 5 bases, and 12 bases separated the two germline ends. The CDR3 extends over 13 amino acids. The CDR3 is CASSTTERTEAFF. In DNA, the CDR3 is TGTGCCAGCAGCACGACAGAGAGAACTGAAGCTTTCTTT.

V gene TRBV30 combines with J gene TRBJ1-6, with unresolved D. The CDR3 is made up of 12 amino acids. CDR1 GTSNPN and CDR2 SVGIG come from the germline V gene (reference sequence). Trimming stripped 0 bases from V and 10 bases from J, with 7 bases between. Written as DNA, the CDR3 is TGTGCCTGGAGTGTTATGGGGTCACCCCTCCACTTT. Translated: CAWSVMGSPLHF.

The chain joins TRBV20-1 to TRBJ1-1, with D unclear. Germline-derived CDR1 and CDR2 are DFQATT and SNEGSKA (reference sequence). The V end was cut by 1 base, the J end by 10 bases, with 10 bases between. There are 11 residues in the CDR3. CDR3 sequence reads: CSARGPLGAFF. The DNA of the CDR3 is TGCAGTGCTAGAGGACCGCTTGGAGCTTTCTTT.

V gene TRBV5-1 combines with J gene TRBJ2-1, with D unclear. V gave up 5 bases and J gave up 7 bases, with 7 bases separating them. Germline-derived CDR1 and CDR2 are SGHRS and YFSETQ. The length of the CDR3 is 11 residues. CDR3 region: CASRLLNEQFF. CDR3 nucleotides: TGCGCCAGCAGACTGCTTAATGAGCAGTTCTTC.

The sample holds one count of this clone. The chain carries TRBV2 and TRBJ2-3, with D perhaps given as TRBD1 or TRBD2 (6 bases each). The CDR3 contains 14 residues. Germline V gene sequence: CDR1 SNHLY, CDR2 FYNNEI. V lost 7 bases and J lost 3, with 14 bases in between. The DNA of the CDR3 is TGTGCCAGCACCCAAAGGGGGGTGACAGATACGCAGTATTTT. Translated, it gives CASTQRGVTDTQYF.

V is TRBV5-1 and J is TRBJ2-7; 9 positions match TRBD1. The germline CDR1 and CDR2 sequences are SGHRS and YFSETQ. CDR3 length equals 16 residues. Germline trimming cut 0 bases from V and 4 bases from J; bases unmatched to any gene: 8. The CDR3 protein is CASSLGSGQGLYEQYF. In nucleotides, the CDR3 is TGCGCCAGCAGCTTGGGGTCGGGACAGGGATTATACGAGCAGTACTTC.

In its sample, this clone was seen once. The chain recombines TRBV18 with TRBJ2-1; 16 positions agree with TRBD2. CDR3 length: 16 residues. Per germline, CDR1 KGHSH and CDR2 LQKENI. The V and J ends lost 3 bases and 8 bases, in that order; junction bases with no gene match: 4. The CDR3: CASSPRGTSGRDEQFF. The CDR3 DNA reads TGTGCCAGCTCACCGCGCGGGACTAGCGGGAGGGATGAGCAGTTCTTC. The variable domain in full, completed from reference TRBV18 and TRBJ2-1, reads NAGVMQNPRHLVRRRGQEARLRCSPMKGHSHVYWYRQLPEEGLKFMVYLQKENIIDESGMPKERFSAEFPKEGPSILRIQQVVRGDSAAYFCASSPRGTSGRDEQFFGPGTRLTVL.

This clone was seen a few times. The J gene is TRBJ2-1, the V gene TRBV19; the D gene could be TRBD1 or TRBD2 (7 bases each). The V and J ends lost 7 bases and 9 bases respectively, with 16 bases between them. CDR1 LNHDA and CDR2 SQIVND come from the germline V gene (reference sequence). The CDR3 has 13 amino acids. The CDR3 sequence is CASTNRGGGEQFF. CDR3 bases: TGTGCCAGTACCAACAGGGGAGGGGGTGAGCAGTTCTTC.

This clone showed up just once. The chain links TRBV19 to TRBJ1-1; 7 nucleotides line up with TRBD1. From germline, CDR1 is LNHDA and CDR2 SQIVND (reference sequence). With V trimmed by 4 bases and J by 2 bases, 4 bases remained unmatched. This CDR3 contains 14 residues. The CDR3 DNA reads TGTGCCAGTAGTAGAGGGGGCCTAAACACTGAAGCTTTCTTT. Translating it yields CASSRGGLNTEAFF.

The chain carries TRBV27 and TRBJ1-1; no firm D call. The CDR3 runs 14 residues. Germline V lookup: CDR1 MNHEY, CDR2 SMNVEV (reference sequence). Deletions cut 3 bases from V and 5 bases from J, with 13 bases between. The CDR3 loop reads CASSFWGRNTEAFF. The CDR3 DNA follows: TGTGCCAGCAGTTTTTGGGGTCGGAATACTGAAGCTTTCTTT.

As for this clone: Other DNA sequences of this sample code for an identical CDR3. CDR3 sequence (DNA): TGTGCCAGCAGCTTAGGTACTAGCGGGAGTTACGAGCAGTACTTC. This gives the protein CASSLGTSGSYEQYF. This rearrangement joins TRBV7-2 to TRBJ2-7; 11 bases align to TRBD2. This CDR3 spans 15 amino acids. V shed 1 base, J shed 4 bases, and the junction held 3 bases outside the gene matches. The germline CDR1 and CDR2 sequences are SGHTA and FQGNSA.

Here the CDR3 reads CAISEELGEKLFF. CDR3 DNA: TGTGCCATCAGTGAAGAGTTGGGGGAAAAACTGTTTTTT. V usage is TRBV10-3 and J usage is TRBJ1-4; D is uncertain. Germline CDR1 and CDR2: ENHRY and SYGVKD. Trimming shortened V by 3 bases and J by 8 bases, and 10 bases separated the two germline ends. This CDR3 has 13 amino acids.

This clone came up once. This chain links TRBV11-3 with TRBJ2-7; D might be TRBD1 (6 bases). Trimming removed 5 bases at V and 1 base at J, with 12 bases between. The CDR3 loop spans 14 amino acids. The V gene's germline CDR1 is SGHNT and CDR2 YENEEA. The CDR3 loop reads CASSRLTGSYEQYF. DNA of the CDR3: TGTGCCAGCAGCCGATTGACAGGTTCCTACGAGCAGTACTTC.

This CDR3 is CASSGGGYYNEQFF. CDR3 bases: TGTGCCAGCAGTGGAGGGGGGTACTACAATGAGCAGTTCTTC. The V gene is TRBV2, the J gene TRBJ2-1; D may be TRBD1 or TRBD2 (6 bases each). The CDR3 consists of 14 residues. Germline CDR1 and CDR2: SNHLY and FYNNEI. V lost 4 bases and J 3 bases, leaving 10 bases between the germline ends. Filled out from reference TRBV2 and TRBJ2-1, the complete variable domain reads EPEVTQTPSHQVTQMGQEVILRCVPISNHLYFYWYRQILGQKVEFLVSFYNNEISEKSEIFDDQFSVERPDGSNFTLKIRSTKLEDSAMYFCASSGGGYYNEQFFGPGTRLTVL.

The chain is built from TRBV27 and TRBJ2-1; D is unclear. Germline-derived CDR1 and CDR2 are MNHEY and SMNVEV (reference sequence). The V end lost 5 bases, the J end lost 0 bases, and 11 bases lay between the germline ends. CDR3 length: 15 amino acids. CDR3 protein: CASSQRLSSYNEQFF. The CDR3 DNA reads TGTGCCAGCAGTCAACGACTCAGCTCCTACAATGAGCAGTTCTTC.

The rearrangement joins TRBV5-1 to TRBJ2-7; 12 nucleotides agree with TRBD2. This CDR3 comprises 15 residues. Germline V gene lookup returns CDR1 SGHRS and CDR2 YFSETQ. Trimming took 5 bases from V and 5 from J; bases not matched to a gene: 8. The CDR3 bases are TGCGCCAGCAGTCTGACTAGCGGGAGTATAAACGAGCAGTACTTC. Its translation: CASSLTSGSINEQYF.

The chain links TRBV6-6 to TRBJ1-1, with D maybe TRBD1 (6 bases). The germline V gene has CDR1 MNHNY and CDR2 SVGAGI (reference sequence). Trimming left V 6 bases short and J 5 bases short, with 16 bases between. CDR3 size: 14 residues. The CDR3 protein is CASSRDRRRTEAFF. The CDR3 DNA sequence: TGTGCCAGCAGCCGTGACAGGCGGAGGACTGAAGCTTTCTTT.

CDR3 nucleotide sequence: TGTGCCAGTAGCCGGGACAGGCCAACGAACTATGGCTACACCTTC. This gives the protein CASSRDRPTNYGYTF. The chain has TRBV19 and TRBJ1-2; 8 bases are shared with TRBD1. J gave up 2 bases and V 6 bases, and 8 bases lay outside the gene matches. CDR3 length equals 15 residues. Germline V gene data show CDR1 as LNHDA and CDR2 as SQIVND (reference sequence).

The chain is built from TRBV12-5 and TRBJ2-1, with 12 bases matching TRBD2. Germline V gene lookup returns CDR1 LGHNT and CDR2 FRNRAP. The CDR3 length is 15 residues. J was trimmed by 8 bases and V by 1 base; bases with no gene match: 3. CDR3 residues: CASGLASGRGYEQFF. The CDR3 bases are TGTGCTAGTGGTTTGGCTAGCGGGAGGGGTTATGAGCAGTTCTTC.

This clone was counted only a few times. The CDR3 loop is CSAKFSTEAFF. The CDR3 DNA is TGCAGTGCTAAGTTCTCCACTGAAGCTTTCTTT. The genes are TRBV20-1 and TRBJ1-1; D remains ambiguous. CDR3 size: 11 residues. Trimming shortened V by 4 bases and J by 4 bases, and 7 bases separated the two germline ends. CDR1 is DFQATT, CDR2 SNEGSKA, per germline (reference sequence).

This chain connects TRBV4-3 to TRBJ1-1; tentative D call: TRBD1 (5 bases). Germline loops: CDR1 LGHNA, CDR2 YSLEER. The CDR3 extends over 14 amino acids. The V and J ends lost 3 bases and 6 bases respectively, with 14 bases between them. The CDR3 bases are TGCGCCAGCAGCCATGGAAGGGGCCGGCCTGAAGCTTTCTTT. Residues: CASSHGRGRPEAFF.

The chain carries TRBV6-1 and TRBJ1-5; tentative D call: TRBD1 (5 bases). The CDR3 runs 12 residues. Deletions cut 11 bases from V and 4 bases from J, with 12 bases between. Germline loops: CDR1 MNHNS, CDR2 SASEGT. The CDR3 coding sequence is TGTGCCGGGGGACCAAGGAATCAGCCCCAGCATTTT. The encoded protein is CAGGPRNQPQHF.

The genes are TRBV7-8 and TRBJ1-1; D is perhaps TRBD1 (6 bases). This CDR3 is built from 16 residues. Germline V gene sequence: CDR1 SGHVS, CDR2 FQNEAQ. With 1 base removed from V and 0 bases from J, the gap between germline ends came to 12 bases. The CDR3 is CASSLGSGTLNTEAFF. The CDR3 DNA follows: TGTGCCAGCAGCTTAGGCTCCGGGACACTGAACACTGAAGCTTTCTTT.